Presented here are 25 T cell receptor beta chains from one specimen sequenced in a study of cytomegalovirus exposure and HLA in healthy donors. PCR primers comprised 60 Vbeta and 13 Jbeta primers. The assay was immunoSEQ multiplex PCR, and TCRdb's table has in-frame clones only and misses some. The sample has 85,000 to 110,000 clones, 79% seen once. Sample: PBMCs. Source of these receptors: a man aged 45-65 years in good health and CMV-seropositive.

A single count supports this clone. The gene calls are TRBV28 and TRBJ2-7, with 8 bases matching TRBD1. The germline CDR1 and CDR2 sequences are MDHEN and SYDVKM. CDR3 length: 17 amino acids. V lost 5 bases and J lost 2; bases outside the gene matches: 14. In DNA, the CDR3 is TGTGCCAGCAGTATCCGGACAGGGCCAGCCAAAACCTACGAGCAGTACTTC. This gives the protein CASSIRTGPAKTYEQYF.

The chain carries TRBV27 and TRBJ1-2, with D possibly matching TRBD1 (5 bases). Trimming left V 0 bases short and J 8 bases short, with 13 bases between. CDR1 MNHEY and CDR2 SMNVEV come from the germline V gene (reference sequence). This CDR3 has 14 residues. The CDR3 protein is CASSLSPGINGYTF. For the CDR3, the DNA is TGTGCCAGCAGTTTATCGCCAGGGATTAACGGCTACACCTTC.

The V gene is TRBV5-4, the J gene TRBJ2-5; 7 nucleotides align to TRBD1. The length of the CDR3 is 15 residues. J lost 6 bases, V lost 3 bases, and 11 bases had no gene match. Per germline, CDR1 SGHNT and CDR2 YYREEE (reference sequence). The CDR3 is CASSYGQATLKTQYF. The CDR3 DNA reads TGTGCCAGCAGCTATGGACAGGCCACCTTGAAGACCCAGTACTTC.

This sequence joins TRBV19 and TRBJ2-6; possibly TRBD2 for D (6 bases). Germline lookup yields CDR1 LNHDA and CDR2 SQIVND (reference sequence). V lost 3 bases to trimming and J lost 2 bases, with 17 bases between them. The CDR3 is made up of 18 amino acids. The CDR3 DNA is TGTGCCAGTAGTATTTTTCTTGGAGGGGCTGCTGGGGCCAACGTCCTGACTTTC. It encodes CASSIFLGGAAGANVLTF.

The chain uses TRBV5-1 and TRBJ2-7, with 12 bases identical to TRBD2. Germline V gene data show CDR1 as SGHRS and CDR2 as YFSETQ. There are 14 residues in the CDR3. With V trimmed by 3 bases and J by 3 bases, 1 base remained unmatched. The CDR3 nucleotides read TGCGCCAGCAGCTCGACTAGCGGGAGCTACGAGCAGTACTTC. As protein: CASSSTSGSYEQYF.

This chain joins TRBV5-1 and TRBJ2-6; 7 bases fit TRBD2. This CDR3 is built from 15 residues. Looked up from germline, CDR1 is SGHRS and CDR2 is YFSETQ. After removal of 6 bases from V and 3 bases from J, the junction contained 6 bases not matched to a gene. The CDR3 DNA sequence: TGCGCCAGCAATCCGGGAGGAAATGGGGCCAACGTCCTGACTTTC. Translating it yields CASNPGGNGANVLTF.

DNA of the CDR3: TGTGCCAGCATCTCCATGGGAGGGGAGACCCAGTACTTC. Amino acids: CASISMGGETQYF. This chain links TRBV6-5 with TRBJ2-5; 7 nucleotides agree with TRBD2. The junction had 7 bases not matched to a gene; V was cut back by 7 bases and J by 5 bases. Germline V CDR1 and CDR2: MNHEY, SVGAGI. The CDR3 loop spans 13 amino acids.

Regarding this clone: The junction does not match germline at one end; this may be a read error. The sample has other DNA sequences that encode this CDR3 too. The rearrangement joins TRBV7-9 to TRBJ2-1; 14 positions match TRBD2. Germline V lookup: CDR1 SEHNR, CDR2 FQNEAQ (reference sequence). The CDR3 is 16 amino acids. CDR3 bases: TGTGCTAGCAGCTTAATGGGACTAGCGGGAGTCAATGAGCAGTTCTTC. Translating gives CASSLMGLAGVNEQFF.

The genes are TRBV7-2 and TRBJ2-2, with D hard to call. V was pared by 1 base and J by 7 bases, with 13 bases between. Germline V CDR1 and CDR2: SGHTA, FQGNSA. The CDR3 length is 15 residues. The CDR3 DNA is TGTGCCAGCAGCTTAGGGAGTAACGGAAACGGGGAGCTGTTTTTT. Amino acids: CASSLGSNGNGELFF.

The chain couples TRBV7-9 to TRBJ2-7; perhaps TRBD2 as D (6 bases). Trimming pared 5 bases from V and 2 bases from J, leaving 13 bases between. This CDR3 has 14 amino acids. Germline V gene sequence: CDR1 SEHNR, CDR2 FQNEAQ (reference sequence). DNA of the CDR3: TGTGCCAGCAGCGCGACGGGCGGGGCCTACGAGCAGTACTTC. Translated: CASSATGGAYEQYF.

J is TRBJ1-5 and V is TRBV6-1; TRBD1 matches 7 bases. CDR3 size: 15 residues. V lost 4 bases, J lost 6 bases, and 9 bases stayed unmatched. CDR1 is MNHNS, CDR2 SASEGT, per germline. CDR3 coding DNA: TGTGCCAGCAGTGTACACGACAGGGCGGCTCAGCCCCAGCATTTT. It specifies CASSVHDRAAQPQHF.

CDR3 in amino acids: CASSFEWQITDTQYF. CDR3 DNA: TGTGCCAGCAGCTTTGAATGGCAGATCACAGATACGCAGTATTTT. V and J are TRBV11-2 and TRBJ2-3; D call uncertain. This CDR3 is 15 amino acids long. Germline-derived CDR1 and CDR2 are SGHAT and FQNNGV. Trimming pared 3 bases from V and 2 bases from J, leaving 12 bases between.

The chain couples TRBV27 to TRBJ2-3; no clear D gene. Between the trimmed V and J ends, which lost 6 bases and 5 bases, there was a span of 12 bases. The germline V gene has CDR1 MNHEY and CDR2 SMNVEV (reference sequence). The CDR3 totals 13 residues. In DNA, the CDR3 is TGTGCCAGCAGCCGCGAACGGGTAGATACGCAGTATTTT. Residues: CASSRERVDTQYF.

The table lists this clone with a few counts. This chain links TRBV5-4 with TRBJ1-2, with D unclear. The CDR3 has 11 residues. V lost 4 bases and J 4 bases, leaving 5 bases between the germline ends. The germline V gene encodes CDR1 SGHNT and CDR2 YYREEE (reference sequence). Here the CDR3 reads CASSESYGYTF. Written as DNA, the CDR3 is TGTGCCAGCAGCGAGAGCTATGGCTACACCTTC.

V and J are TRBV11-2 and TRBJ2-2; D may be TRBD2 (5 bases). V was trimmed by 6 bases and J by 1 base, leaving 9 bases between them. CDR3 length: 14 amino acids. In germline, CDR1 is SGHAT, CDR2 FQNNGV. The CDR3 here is CASRHGVNTGELFF. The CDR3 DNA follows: TGTGCCAGCAGACACGGGGTGAACACCGGGGAGCTGTTTTTT.

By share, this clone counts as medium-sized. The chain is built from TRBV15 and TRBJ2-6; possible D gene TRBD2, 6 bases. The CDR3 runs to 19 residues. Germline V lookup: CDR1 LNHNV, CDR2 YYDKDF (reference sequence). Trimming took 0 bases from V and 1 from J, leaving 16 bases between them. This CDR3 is CATSRDAAGSASGANVLTF. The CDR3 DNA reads TGTGCCACCAGCAGAGATGCGGCGGGGTCAGCTTCTGGGGCCAACGTCCTGACTTTC.

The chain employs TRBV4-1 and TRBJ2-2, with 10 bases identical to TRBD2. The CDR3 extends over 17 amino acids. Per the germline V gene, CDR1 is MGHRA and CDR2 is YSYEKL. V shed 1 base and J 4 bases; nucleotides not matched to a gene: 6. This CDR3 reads CASSQGWSGRVTGELFF. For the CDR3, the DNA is TGCGCCAGCAGCCAAGGGTGGAGCGGGAGGGTCACCGGGGAGCTGTTTTTT.

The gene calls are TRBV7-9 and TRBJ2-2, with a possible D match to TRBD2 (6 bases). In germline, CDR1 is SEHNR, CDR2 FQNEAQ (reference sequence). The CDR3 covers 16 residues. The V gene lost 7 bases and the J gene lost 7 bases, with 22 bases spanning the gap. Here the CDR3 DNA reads TGTGCCAGCACCCTCTCGGGGGTCGCAGGAAACGGGGAGCTGTTTTTT. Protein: CASTLSGVAGNGELFF. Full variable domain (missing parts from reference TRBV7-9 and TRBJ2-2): DTGVSQNPRHKITKRGQNVTFRCDPISEHNRLYWYRQTLGQGPEFLTYFQNEAQLEKSRLLSDRFSAERPKGSFSTLEIQRTEQGDSAMYLCASTLSGVAGNGELFFGEGSRLTVL.

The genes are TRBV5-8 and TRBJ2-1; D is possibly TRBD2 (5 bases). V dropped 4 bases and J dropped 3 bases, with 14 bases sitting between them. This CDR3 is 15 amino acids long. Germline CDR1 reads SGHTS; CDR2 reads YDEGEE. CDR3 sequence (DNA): TGTGCCAGCAGCCTCCCGGGGTTAAACTACAATGAGCAGTTCTTC. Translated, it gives CASSLPGLNYNEQFF.

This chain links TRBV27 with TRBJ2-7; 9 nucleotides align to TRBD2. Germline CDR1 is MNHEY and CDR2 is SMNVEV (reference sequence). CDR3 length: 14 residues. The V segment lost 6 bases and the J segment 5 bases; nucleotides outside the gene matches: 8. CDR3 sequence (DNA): TGTGCCAGCAGACTAGCGGGCGCTCGGGACGAGCAGTACTTC. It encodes CASRLAGARDEQYF.

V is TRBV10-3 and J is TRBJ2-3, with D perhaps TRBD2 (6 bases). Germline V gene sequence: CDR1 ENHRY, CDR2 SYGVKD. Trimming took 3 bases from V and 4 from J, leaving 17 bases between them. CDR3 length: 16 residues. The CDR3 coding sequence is TGTGCCATCAGTGACGGGAGAGCCGCCAGCGCAGATACGCAGTATTTT. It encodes CAISDGRAASADTQYF.

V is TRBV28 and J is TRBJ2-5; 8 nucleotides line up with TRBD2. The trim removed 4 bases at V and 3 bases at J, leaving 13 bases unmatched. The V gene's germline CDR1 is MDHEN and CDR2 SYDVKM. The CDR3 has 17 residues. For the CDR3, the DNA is TGTGCCAGCAGTTCCCGGTCATTAGCGGGAAGGGAAGAGACCCAGTACTTC. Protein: CASSSRSLAGREETQYF.

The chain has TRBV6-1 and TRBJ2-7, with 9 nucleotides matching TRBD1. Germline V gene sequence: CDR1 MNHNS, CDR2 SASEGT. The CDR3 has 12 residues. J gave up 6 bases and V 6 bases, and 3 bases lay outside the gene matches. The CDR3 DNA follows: TGTGCCAGCAGGGGGACAGGGAGCGAGCAGTACTTC. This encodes CASRGTGSEQYF.

CDR3 sequence: CASSYRFLGGTGELFF. CDR3 DNA sequence: TGTGCCAGCAGTTACAGGTTCCTGGGAGGTACCGGGGAGCTGTTTTTT. V and J are TRBV6-5 and TRBJ2-2; D may be TRBD2 (6 bases). Germline CDR1 MNHEY, CDR2 SVGAGI. V lost 2 bases, J lost 5 bases, and 15 bases lay in between. This CDR3 comprises 16 residues.

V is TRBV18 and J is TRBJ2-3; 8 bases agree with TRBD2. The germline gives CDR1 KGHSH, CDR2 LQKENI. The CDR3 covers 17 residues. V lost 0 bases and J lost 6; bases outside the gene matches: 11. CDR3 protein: CASSPPTLAGSVDTQYF. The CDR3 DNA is TGTGCCAGCTCACCACCGACGTTAGCGGGGTCCGTGGATACGCAGTATTTT.